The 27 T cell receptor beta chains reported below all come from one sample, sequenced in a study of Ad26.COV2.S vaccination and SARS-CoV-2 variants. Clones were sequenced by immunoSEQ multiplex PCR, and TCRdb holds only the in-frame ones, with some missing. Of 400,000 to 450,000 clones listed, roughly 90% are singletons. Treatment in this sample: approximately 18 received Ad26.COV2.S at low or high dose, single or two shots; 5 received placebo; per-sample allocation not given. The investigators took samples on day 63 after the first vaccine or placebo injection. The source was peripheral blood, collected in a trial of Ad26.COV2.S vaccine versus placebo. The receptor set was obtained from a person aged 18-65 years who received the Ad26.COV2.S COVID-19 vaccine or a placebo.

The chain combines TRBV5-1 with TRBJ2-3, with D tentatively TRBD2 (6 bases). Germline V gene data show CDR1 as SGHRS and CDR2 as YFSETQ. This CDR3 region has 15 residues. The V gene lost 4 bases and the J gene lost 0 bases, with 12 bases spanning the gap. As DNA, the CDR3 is TGCGCCAGCAGCAGGGACTTCCCTAGCACAGATACGCAGTATTTT. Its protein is CASSRDFPSTDTQYF.

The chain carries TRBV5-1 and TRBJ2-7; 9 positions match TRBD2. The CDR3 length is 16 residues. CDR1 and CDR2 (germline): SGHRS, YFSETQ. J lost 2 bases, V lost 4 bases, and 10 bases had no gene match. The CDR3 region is CASSSGGQGVAYEQYF. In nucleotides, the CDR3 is TGCGCCAGCAGCAGCGGGGGGCAGGGGGTTGCCTACGAGCAGTACTTC. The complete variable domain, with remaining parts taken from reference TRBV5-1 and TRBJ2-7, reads KAGVTQTPRYLIKTRGQQVTLSCSPISGHRSVSWYQQTPGQGLQFLFEYFSETQRNKGNFPGRFSGRQFSNSRSEMNVSTLELGDSALYLCASSSGGQGVAYEQYFGPGTRLTVT.

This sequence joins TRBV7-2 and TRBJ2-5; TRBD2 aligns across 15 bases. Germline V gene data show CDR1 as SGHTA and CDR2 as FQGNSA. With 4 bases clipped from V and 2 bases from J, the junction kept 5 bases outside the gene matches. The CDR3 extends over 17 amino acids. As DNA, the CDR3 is TGTGCCAGCAGCTCGAGTGGACTAGCGGGGGGGCAAGAGACCCAGTACTTC. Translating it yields CASSSSGLAGGQETQYF.

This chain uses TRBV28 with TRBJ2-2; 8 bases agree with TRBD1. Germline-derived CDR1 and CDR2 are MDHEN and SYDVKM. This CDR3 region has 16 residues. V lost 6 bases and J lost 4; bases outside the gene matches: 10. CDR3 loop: CASRPLGTGATGELFF. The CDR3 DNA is TGTGCCAGCAGACCTCTCGGGACAGGAGCCACCGGGGAGCTGTTTTTT.

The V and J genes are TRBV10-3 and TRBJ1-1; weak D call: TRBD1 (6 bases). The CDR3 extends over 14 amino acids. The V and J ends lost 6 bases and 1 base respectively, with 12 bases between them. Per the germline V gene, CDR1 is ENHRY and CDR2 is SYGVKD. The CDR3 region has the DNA TGTGCCATCAGAACCGGACAGTCGAACACTGAAGCTTTCTTT. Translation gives CAIRTGQSNTEAFF.

CDR3 residues: CAAAPGGGTEAFF. The CDR3 nucleotides are TGTGCCGCGGCGCCGGGGGGAGGCACTGAAGCTTTCTTT. The gene calls are TRBV19 and TRBJ1-1; tentatively, D is TRBD1 (5 bases). The V gene lost 11 bases and the J gene lost 4 bases, with 17 bases spanning the gap. Germline-derived CDR1 and CDR2 are LNHDA and SQIVND (reference sequence). This CDR3 is 13 amino acids long.

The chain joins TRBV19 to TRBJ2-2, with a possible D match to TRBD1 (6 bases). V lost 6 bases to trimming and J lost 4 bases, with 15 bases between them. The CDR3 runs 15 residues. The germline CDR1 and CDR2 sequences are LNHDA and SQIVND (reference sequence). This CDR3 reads CASRADRLGTGELFF. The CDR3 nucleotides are TGTGCCAGTAGAGCAGACAGGTTGGGCACCGGGGAGCTGTTTTTT.

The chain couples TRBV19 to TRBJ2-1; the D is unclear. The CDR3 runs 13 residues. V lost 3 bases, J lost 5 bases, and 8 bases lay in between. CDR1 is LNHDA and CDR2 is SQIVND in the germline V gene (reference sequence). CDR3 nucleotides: TGTGCCAGTAGTATGTACAGCAACAATGAGCAGTTCTTC. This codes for CASSMYSNNEQFF.

The CDR3 bases are TGCGCCAGCAGCCAAGGTCGACTAGCGGGGGTCCAAGAGACCCAGTACTTC. It encodes CASSQGRLAGVQETQYF. The V and J genes are TRBV4-3 and TRBJ2-5; 12 positions match TRBD2. With 1 base clipped from V and 1 base from J, the junction kept 4 bases outside the gene matches. Germline assignment: CDR1 LGHNA and CDR2 YSLEER. The CDR3 consists of 17 residues.

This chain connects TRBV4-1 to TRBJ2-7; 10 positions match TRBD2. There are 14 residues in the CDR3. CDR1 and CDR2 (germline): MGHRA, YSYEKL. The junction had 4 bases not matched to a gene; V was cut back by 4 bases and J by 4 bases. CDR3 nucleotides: TGCGCCAGCAGCCTTGCTAGCGGGGGTTACGAGCAGTACTTC. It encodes CASSLASGGYEQYF.

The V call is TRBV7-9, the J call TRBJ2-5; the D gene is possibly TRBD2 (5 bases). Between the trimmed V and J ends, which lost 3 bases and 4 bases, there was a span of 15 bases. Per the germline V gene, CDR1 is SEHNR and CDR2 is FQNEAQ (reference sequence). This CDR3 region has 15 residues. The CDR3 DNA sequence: TGTGCCAGCAGCTTTTTAGGTCGGGGTATAGAGACCCAGTACTTC. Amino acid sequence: CASSFLGRGIETQYF.

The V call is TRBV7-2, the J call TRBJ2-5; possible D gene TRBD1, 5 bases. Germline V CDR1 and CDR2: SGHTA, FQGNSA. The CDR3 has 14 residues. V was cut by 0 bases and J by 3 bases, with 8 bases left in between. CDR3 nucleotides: TGTGCCAGCAGCTTAGCCGGACAAGAAGAGACCCAGTACTTC. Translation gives CASSLAGQEETQYF.

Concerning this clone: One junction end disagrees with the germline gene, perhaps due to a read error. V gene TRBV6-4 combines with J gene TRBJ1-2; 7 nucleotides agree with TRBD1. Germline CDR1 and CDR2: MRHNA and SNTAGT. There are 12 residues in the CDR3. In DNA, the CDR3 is TGTGCCAGCAGTGACAACAGGGGATTTCTACGTTTC. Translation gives CASSDNRGFLRF.

CDR3 in amino acids: CASSAGTSPFANTGELFF. CDR3 nucleotides: TGTGCCAGCAGCGCCGGGACTAGCCCTTTCGCGAACACCGGGGAGCTGTTTTTT. The chain has TRBV7-2 and TRBJ2-2; 9 bases fit TRBD2. There are 18 residues in the CDR3. In germline, CDR1 is SGHTA, CDR2 FQGNSA. V lost 5 bases to trimming and J lost 0 bases; unmatched junction nucleotides: 10. Full variable domain (outside the CDR3, taken from reference TRBV7-2 and TRBJ2-2): GAGVSQSPSNKVTEKGKDVELRCDPISGHTALYWYRQSLGQGLEFLIYFQGNSAPDKSGLPSDRFSAERTGGSVSTLTIQRTQQEDSAVYLCASSAGTSPFANTGELFFGEGSRLTVL.

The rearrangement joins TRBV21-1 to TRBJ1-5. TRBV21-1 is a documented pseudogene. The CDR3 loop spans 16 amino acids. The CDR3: CVSSKVGDSSNQPQHF. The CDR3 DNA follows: TGTGTCAGCAGCAAAGTAGGGGACTCTAGCAATCAGCCCCAGCATTTT.

The CDR3 loop reads CASSHDGLQGYNEQFF. CDR3 nucleotide sequence: TGCGCCAGCAGCCATGACGGGTTACAAGGCTACAATGAGCAGTTCTTC. The genes are TRBV4-3 and TRBJ2-1; D is unclear. CDR3 length equals 16 residues. V was trimmed by 3 bases and J by 3 bases, leaving 15 bases between them. Germline V gives CDR1 LGHNA, CDR2 YSLEER.

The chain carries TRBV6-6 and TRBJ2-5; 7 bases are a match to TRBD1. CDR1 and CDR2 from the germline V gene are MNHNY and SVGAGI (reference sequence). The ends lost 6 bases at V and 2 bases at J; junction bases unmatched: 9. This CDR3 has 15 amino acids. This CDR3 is CASSLTPGQQETQYF. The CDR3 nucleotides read TGTGCCAGCAGCCTTACTCCGGGACAGCAAGAGACCCAGTACTTC.

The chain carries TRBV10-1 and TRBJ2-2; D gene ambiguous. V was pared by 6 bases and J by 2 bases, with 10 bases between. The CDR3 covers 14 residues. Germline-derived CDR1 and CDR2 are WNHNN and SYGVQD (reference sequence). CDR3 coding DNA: TGCGCCAGCAGGGCCGGGTCAAACACCGGGGAGCTGTTTTTT. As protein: CASRAGSNTGELFF.

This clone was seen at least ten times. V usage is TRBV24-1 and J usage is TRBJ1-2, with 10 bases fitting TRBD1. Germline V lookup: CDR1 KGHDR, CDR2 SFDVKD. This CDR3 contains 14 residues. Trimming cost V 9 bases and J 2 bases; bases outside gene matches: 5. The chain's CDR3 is CATREGQGNYGYTF. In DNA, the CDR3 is TGTGCCACCCGGGAGGGACAGGGGAACTATGGCTACACCTTC.

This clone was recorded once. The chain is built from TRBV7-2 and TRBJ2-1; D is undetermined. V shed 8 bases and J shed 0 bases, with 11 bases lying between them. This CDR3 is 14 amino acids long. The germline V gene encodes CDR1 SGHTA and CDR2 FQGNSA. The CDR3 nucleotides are TGTGCCAGCCACGGACCGTACTCCTACAATGAGCAGTTCTTC. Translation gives CASHGPYSYNEQFF.

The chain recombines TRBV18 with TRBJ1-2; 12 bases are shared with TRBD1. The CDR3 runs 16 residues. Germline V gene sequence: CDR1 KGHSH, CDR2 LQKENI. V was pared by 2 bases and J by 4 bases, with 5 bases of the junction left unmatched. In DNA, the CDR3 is TGTGCCAGCTCACCAGCCGGGACAGGGGGCTTCTATGGCTACACCTTC. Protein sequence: CASSPAGTGGFYGYTF.

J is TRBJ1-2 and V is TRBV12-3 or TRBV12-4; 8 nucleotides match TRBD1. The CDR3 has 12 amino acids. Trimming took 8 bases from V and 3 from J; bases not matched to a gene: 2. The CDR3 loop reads CASWTGYYGYTF. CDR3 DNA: TGTGCCAGCTGGACAGGGTACTATGGCTACACCTTC.

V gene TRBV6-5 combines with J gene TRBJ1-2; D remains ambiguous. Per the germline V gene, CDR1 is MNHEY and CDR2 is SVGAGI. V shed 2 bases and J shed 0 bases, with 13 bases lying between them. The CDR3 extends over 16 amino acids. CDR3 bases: TGTGCCAGCAGTTACGGGTCGTCACCAGCTAACTATGGCTACACCTTC. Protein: CASSYGSSPANYGYTF.

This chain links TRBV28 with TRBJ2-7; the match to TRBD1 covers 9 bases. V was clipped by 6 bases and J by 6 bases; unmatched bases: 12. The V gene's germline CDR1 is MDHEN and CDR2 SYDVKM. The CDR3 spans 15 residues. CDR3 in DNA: TGTGCCAGCAGGACCACCGGGACAGGGCTCGGCGAGCAGTACTTC. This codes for CASRTTGTGLGEQYF.

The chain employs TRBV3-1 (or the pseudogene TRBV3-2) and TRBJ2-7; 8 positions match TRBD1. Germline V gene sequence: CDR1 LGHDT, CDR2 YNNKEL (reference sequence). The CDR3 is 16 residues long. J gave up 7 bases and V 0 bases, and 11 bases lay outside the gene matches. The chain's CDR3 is CASSQETGTGIEEQYF. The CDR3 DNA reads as TGTGCCAGCAGCCAAGAAACCGGGACAGGCATAGAAGAGCAGTACTTC.

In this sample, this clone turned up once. This CDR3 is CASSLRQGVYEQYF. CDR3 DNA sequence: TGTGCCAGCAGCTTACGACAGGGCGTTTACGAGCAGTACTTC. The chain joins TRBV11-2 to TRBJ2-7, with 7 bases aligning to TRBD1. Germline CDR1 SGHAT, CDR2 FQNNGV. The CDR3 has 14 residues. V was pared by 2 bases and J by 4 bases, with 5 bases of the junction left unmatched.

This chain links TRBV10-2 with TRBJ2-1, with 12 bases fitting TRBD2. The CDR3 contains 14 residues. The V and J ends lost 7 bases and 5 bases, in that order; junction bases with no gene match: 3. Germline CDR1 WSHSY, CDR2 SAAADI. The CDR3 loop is CASNGLAGHNEQFF. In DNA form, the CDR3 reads TGCGCCAGCAATGGACTAGCGGGACACAATGAGCAGTTCTTC.